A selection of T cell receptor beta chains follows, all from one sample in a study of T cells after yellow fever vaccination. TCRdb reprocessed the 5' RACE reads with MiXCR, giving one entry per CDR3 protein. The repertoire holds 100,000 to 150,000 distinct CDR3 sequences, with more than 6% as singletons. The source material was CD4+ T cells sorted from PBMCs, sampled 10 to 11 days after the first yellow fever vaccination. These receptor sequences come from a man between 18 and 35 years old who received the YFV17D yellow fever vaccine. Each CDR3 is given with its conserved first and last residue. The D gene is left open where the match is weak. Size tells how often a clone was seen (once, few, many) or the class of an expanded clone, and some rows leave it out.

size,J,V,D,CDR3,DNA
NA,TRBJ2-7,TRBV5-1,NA,CASSLATRGNEQYF,TGCGCCAGCAGCTTGGCCACAAGGGGCAACGAGCAGTACTTC
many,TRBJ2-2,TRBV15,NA,CATSRAIGSGELFF,TGTGCCACCAGCAGAGCCATTGGTTCCGGGGAGCTGTTTTTT
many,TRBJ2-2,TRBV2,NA,CASSVTGELFF,TGTGCCAGCAGCGTCACCGGGGAGCTGTTTTTT
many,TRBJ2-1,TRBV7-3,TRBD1,CASSLNAGGLGEQFF,TGTGCCAGCAGCTTAAATGCAGGGGGCCTAGGTGAGCAGTTCTTC
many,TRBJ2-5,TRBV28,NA,CASSLNPGAGETQYF,TGTGCCAGCAGTTTAAACCCGGGGGCTGGGGAGACCCAGTACTTC
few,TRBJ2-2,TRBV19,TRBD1,CASSGQGARTGELFF,TGTGCCAGTAGTGGACAGGGGGCGAGGACCGGGGAGCTGTTTTTT
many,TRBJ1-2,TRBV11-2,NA,CASSLRLAQYVDGYTF,TGTGCCAGCAGCTTAAGATTGGCCCAGTACGTCGATGGCTACACCTTC
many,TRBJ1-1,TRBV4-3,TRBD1,CASSQVQGVTEAFF,TGCGCCAGCAGCCAAGTACAGGGGGTCACTGAAGCTTTCTTT
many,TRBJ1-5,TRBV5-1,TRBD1,CASSLNGQGGDQPQHF,TGCGCCAGCAGCCTCAACGGACAGGGGGGGGATCAGCCCCAGCATTTT
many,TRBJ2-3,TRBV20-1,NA,CSAPGPSTDTQYF,TGCAGTGCCCCGGGGCCAAGCACAGATACGCAGTATTTT
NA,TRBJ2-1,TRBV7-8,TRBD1,CASSLAYRGAGNEQFF,TGTGCCAGCAGCTTAGCGTACAGGGGGGCGGGCAATGAGCAGTTCTTC
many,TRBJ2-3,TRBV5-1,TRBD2,CASSPYSGGGATDTQYF,TGCGCCAGCAGCCCCTACTCGGGCGGGGGAGCCACAGATACGCAGTATTTT
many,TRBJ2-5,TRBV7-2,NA,CASSSGAIQQETQYF,TGTGCCAGCAGCTCGGGGGCTATACAGCAAGAGACCCAGTACTTC
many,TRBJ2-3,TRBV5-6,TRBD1,CASSNRGSDTQYF,TGTGCCAGCAGCAACAGGGGGTCAGATACGCAGTATTTT
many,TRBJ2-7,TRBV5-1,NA,CASSLLASGVYEQYF,TGCGCCAGCAGCTTGTTGGCTTCCGGAGTCTACGAGCAGTACTTC
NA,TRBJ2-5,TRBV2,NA,CASSENSYQETQYF,TGTGCCAGCAGTGAAAACAGCTACCAAGAGACCCAGTACTTC
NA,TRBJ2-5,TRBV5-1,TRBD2,CASSLTSGWQETQYF,TGCGCCAGCAGCTTGACTAGCGGGTGGCAAGAGACCCAGTACTTC
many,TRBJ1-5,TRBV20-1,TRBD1,CSARERDRFNQPQHF,TGCAGTGCTAGAGAAAGGGACAGGTTCAATCAGCCCCAGCATTTT
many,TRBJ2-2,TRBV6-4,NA,CASSRGTPRGTGELFF,TGTGCCAGCAGCCGCGGGACACCAAGGGGCACCGGGGAGCTGTTTTTT
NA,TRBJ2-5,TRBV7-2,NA,CASSSFGGWETQYF,TGTGCCAGCAGCTCTTTTGGGGGTTGGGAGACCCAGTACTTC
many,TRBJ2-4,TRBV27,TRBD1,CASSRSPGQGPNIQYF,TGTGCCAGCAGTCGATCCCCGGGACAGGGTCCGAACATTCAGTACTTC
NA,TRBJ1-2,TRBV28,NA,CASRGPGLGYTF,TGTGCCAGCAGAGGCCCCGGCCTAGGCTACACCTTC
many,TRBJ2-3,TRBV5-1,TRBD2,CASSFRGGLDTDTQYF,TGCGCCAGCAGCTTCCGCGGGGGGCTTGACACAGATACGCAGTATTTT
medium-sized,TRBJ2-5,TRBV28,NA,CASRGQRETQYF,TGTGCCAGCAGAGGACAGAGGGAGACCCAGTACTTC
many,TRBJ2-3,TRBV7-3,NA,CASSTRQADTQYF,TGTGCCAGCAGCACCCGACAGGCAGATACGCAGTATTTT
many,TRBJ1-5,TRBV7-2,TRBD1,CASSLAAGGNNQPQHF,TGTGCCAGCAGCTTAGCGGCAGGGGGCAACAATCAGCCCCAGCATTTT
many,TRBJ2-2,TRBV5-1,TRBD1,CASSEPGQGVAGELFF,TGCGCCAGCAGCGAGCCGGGACAGGGGGTCGCCGGGGAGCTGTTTTTT
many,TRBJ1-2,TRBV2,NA,CARAQGGSGYTF,TGTGCCAGAGCCCAAGGGGGGAGTGGCTACACCTTC
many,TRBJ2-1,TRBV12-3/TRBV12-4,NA,CATQGRAYNEQFF,TGTGCCACACAGGGTAGGGCCTACAATGAGCAGTTCTTC
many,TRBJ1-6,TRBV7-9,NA,CASSLVQGVNSPLHF,TGTGCCAGCAGCTTAGTTCAGGGTGTTAATTCACCCCTCCACTTT
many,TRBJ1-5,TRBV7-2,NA,CASSLAQGWGQPQHF,TGTGCCAGCAGCTTAGCGCAGGGGTGGGGGCAGCCCCAGCATTTT
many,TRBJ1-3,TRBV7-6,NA,CASSFSRAGNTIYF,TGTGCCAGCAGCTTTTCAAGGGCTGGAAACACCATATATTTT
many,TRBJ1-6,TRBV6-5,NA,CASSPPGGDNSPLHF,TGTGCCAGCAGCCCACCCGGCGGGGATAATTCACCCCTCCACTTT
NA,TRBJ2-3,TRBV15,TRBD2,CATTLMRGGGADTQYF,TGTGCCACCACCCTAATGCGGGGTGGGGGGGCAGATACGCAGTATTTT
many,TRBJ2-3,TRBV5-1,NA,CASSFWGRDTQYF,TGCGCCAGCAGCTTCTGGGGGCGGGATACGCAGTATTTT
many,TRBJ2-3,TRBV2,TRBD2,CASSALLAGLRTDTQYF,TGTGCCAGCAGCGCCCTCCTAGCGGGGCTACGCACAGATACGCAGTATTTT
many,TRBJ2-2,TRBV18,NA,CASSPLVSPNTGELFF,TGTGCCAGCTCACCGCTCGTGAGCCCGAACACCGGGGAGCTGTTTTTT
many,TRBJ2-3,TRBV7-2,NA,CASSRRGHITDTQYF,TGTGCCAGCAGCCGGAGGGGACACATCACAGATACGCAGTATTTT
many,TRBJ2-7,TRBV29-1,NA,CSAGRQESTEQYF,TGCAGCGCTGGGCGACAAGAGTCAACCGAGCAGTACTTC
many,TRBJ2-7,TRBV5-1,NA,CASGSGGPAYEQYF,TGCGCCAGCGGGAGCGGAGGGCCCGCCTACGAGCAGTACTTC
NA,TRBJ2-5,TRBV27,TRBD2,CASRILAGAGETQYF,TGTGCCAGCAGGATACTAGCGGGGGCGGGTGAGACCCAGTACTTC
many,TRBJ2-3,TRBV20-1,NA,CSASQGTDTQYF,TGCAGTGCTAGCCAGGGGACAGATACGCAGTATTTT
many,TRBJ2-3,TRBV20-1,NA,CSASWRAITDTQYF,TGCAGTGCTAGTTGGCGGGCCATCACAGATACGCAGTATTTT
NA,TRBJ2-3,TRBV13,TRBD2,CASTLVGLAGTDTQYF,TGTGCCAGCACCTTAGTTGGACTAGCGGGGACAGATACGCAGTATTTT
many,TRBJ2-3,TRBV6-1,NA,CASSEKTSHTDTQYF,TGTGCCAGCAGCGAGAAGACTAGTCACACAGATACGCAGTATTTT
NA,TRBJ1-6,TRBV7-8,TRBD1,CASRGDRESYNSPLHF,TGTGCCAGCAGGGGGGACAGGGAGTCCTATAATTCACCCCTCCACTTT
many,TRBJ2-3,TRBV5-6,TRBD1,CASSARQGLTDTQYF,TGTGCCAGCAGCGCCAGACAGGGCCTCACAGATACGCAGTATTTT
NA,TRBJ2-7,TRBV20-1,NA,CSARPSRSKQYF,TGCAGTGCTAGACCTAGCCGGAGCAAGCAGTACTTC
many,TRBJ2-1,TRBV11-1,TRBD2,CASRGPGGYEQFF,TGTGCCAGCAGAGGGCCGGGGGGATATGAGCAGTTCTTC